This passage covers 4 T cell receptor beta chains from one sample sequenced in a study of blood T cell repertoires in COVID-19. Sequencing used immunoSEQ multiplex PCR; TCRdb keeps in-frame clones, though not all of them. The sample consists of some 290,000 clones, approximately 80% of them appearing once. The sample comprised peripheral blood. These receptors were taken from a woman aged 55-70 years with active or convalescent COVID-19.

The chain recombines TRBV10-3 with TRBJ2-7, with D tentatively TRBD2 (7 bases). The CDR3 contains 14 residues. V was shortened by 4 bases and J by 0 bases, with 10 bases between the two germline ends. Germline loops: CDR1 ENHRY, CDR2 SYGVKD. As DNA, the CDR3 is TGTGCCATCAGTGGCGGGGGCAGCTCCTACGAGCAGTACTTC. Its protein is CAISGGGSSYEQYF.

The chain uses TRBV7-6 and TRBJ2-7, with a possible D match to TRBD1 (5 bases). Germline V gene lookup returns CDR1 SGHVS and CDR2 FNYEAQ. Trimming left V 0 bases short and J 5 bases short, with 8 bases between. This CDR3 has 13 residues. The CDR3 DNA reads as TGTGCCAGCAGCTTAGCGGTAGGGGACGAGCAGTACTTC. It translates to CASSLAVGDEQYF.

This chain connects TRBV4-1 to TRBJ2-1; 9 bases are shared with TRBD2. The ends lost 4 bases at V and 4 bases at J; junction bases unmatched: 8. The CDR3 runs 16 residues. CDR1 is MGHRA and CDR2 is YSYEKL in the germline V gene. The CDR3 nucleotides read TGCGCCAGCAGCCTGGTGCCTAGCGGGGAGTACAATGAGCAGTTCTTC. This sequence encodes CASSLVPSGEYNEQFF.

This clone was seen just once. V gene TRBV5-1 combines with J gene TRBJ2-4, with 11 nucleotides matching TRBD2. The CDR3 has 19 residues. V lost 4 bases and J lost 0; bases outside the gene matches: 12. CDR1 is SGHRS and CDR2 is YFSETQ in the germline V gene. CDR3 DNA: TGCGCCAGCAGCGGTAGCGGGGGGGCCCTTCCCTTAGCCAAAAACATTCAGTACTTC. Amino acid sequence: CASSGSGGALPLAKNIQYF.